Reported below is one T cell receptor beta chain. This clone showed up just once. The antigen it recognizes is unknown. Per-base quality was not reported, and no clone a single base away is much larger than it. The data belong to a study of T cell clones after liver transplantation (dated by TCRdb to the late 2010s). Regarding the complete study: The samples were obtained from ITN030ST, a randomized trial that attempted immunosuppression withdrawal within 2 years after liver transplantation. Donor-reactive T cell clones were identified by TCRbeta sequencing following a pre-transplant mixed lymphocyte reaction and were subsequently tracked in post-transplant blood. Third party-reactive TCRbeta sequences were also identified from pre-transplant MLRs to serve as an antigen-independent comparator for donor-reactive sequences. Three of the eight recipients were HCV-positive; the others were transplanted for non-autoimmune, non-viral indications. The subjects received no induction therapy and were kept on standard immunosuppression until randomization at 12-24 months post-transplant. Tolerance was defined as complete immunosuppression withdrawal for at least one year with no rise in liver enzymes beyond twice the upper limit of normal. Blood samples were collected pre-transplant, pre-randomization before withdrawal, and post-randomization after either full withdrawal or failed withdrawal. Of the 8 liver transplant recipients making up the studied cohort, 3 were classified as tolerant and 5 as non-tolerant. Results and caveats for the whole study, not just this receptor: In most of the 8 subjects, circulating donor-reactive CD4 TCRbeta sequences decreased significantly after transplant, regardless of tolerance or HCV status. A greater decline was seen for donor-reactive sequences than for third party-reactive sequences, suggesting partial antigen-specific deletion unrelated to withdrawal success. Low numbers of available donor cells limited the measurable donor-reactive repertoire in a couple of subjects. When repertoire turnover was accounted for, significantly reduced detection of donor-reactive sequences was found in 7 of 8 subjects for CD4 and in 8 of 8 subjects for CD8. The conclusions were preliminary, being limited by small, heterogeneous patient numbers and by non-standardized post-transplant time points. Because allograft tissue specimens were not available, migration of donor-reactive T cells into the graft, rather than deletion, may have occurred.

Using immunoSEQ, frozen genomic DNA was subjected to high-throughput TCRbeta CDR3 sequencing, a process that included PCR amplification, mapping, bias correction and internal controls. On the authors' methods: Productive rearrangements were retained, and unique TCRbeta sequences were defined by the CDR3 nucleotide sequence together with the V and J gene. Donor-reactive sequences required at least 5-fold expansion in CFSE-low cells versus unstimulated pre-transplant cells and at least 0.01% frequency. Per-subject minimum frequency thresholds, based on the lowest-template unstimulated sample, ensured at least 90% detection power. Repertoire turnover was measured by Jensen-Shannon divergence between the top 1000 TCRbeta sequences post- and pre-transplant. Two-sided Fisher's exact tests were used to test for changes in how often donor-reactive sequences were detected. TCRdb retrieved this table from immuneACCESS and kept in-frame rearrangements only. Not all clones are present; in checked studies, unresolved V genes account for under half, and no reason is known for the remainder. Clonal size and the V and J genes are those of that table, whereas D and trimming came from the DNA. For this sample there are roughly 70,000 clones; around 90% appear just once. The top ten clonotypes cover roughly 3% of the sample.

The time point tag for this specimen amounts to: pre-transplant. Unstimulated PBMCs, after thawing, were stained for CD3, CD4 and CD8 and then FACS-sorted into CD3+CD4+ and CD3+CD8+ populations. All 8 studied subjects were randomized to withdrawal of immunosuppression. The Qiagen DNeasy Blood and Tissue Kit was used for genomic DNA isolation. At the junction V is shortened by 3 bases and J by 6 bases, with 15 bases in between. CDR1 and CDR2, looked up from the germline V gene (reference sequence), are MNHEY and SMNVEV. From the cysteine up to the phenylalanine, the CDR3 has a length of 15 residues. Only the CDR3 portion is preserved as DNA: 45 bases, with reading frame beginning at the first base.

The source was CD4+ T cells from blood, collected before liver transplant. The receptor's source is a human donor who received a liver transplant. The rearranged chain carries TRBV27 and TRBJ2-1, with the D gene call left open. The CDR3 protein is CASSFRSSLGNEQFF. In nucleotide form, the sequence is TGTGCCAGCAGTTTCCGGTCCTCTCTTGGCAATGAGCAGTTCTTC.